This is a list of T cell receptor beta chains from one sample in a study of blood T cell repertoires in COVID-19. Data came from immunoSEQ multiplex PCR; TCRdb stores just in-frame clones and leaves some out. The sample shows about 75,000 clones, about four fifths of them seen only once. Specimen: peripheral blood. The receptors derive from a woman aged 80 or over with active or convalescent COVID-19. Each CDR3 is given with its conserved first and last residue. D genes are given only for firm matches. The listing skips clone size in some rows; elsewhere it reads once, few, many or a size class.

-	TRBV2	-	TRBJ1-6	TGTGCCAGCAGTACACCAGGAACCGGGACACGAAATTCACCCCTCCACTTT	CASSTPGTGTRNSPLHF
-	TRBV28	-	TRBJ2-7	TGTGCCAGCAGTTCCCGCTCCTACGAGCAGTACTTC	CASSSRSYEQYF
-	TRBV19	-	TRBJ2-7	TGTGCCAGTAGTATTGGCGGGGCGATCTACGAGCAGTACTTC	CASSIGGAIYEQYF
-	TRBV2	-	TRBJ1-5	TGTGCCAGCTCTAATCGGGGTACAAACAGCAATCAGCCCCAGCATTTT	CASSNRGTNSNQPQHF
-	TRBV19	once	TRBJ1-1	TGTGCCAGTAGTCTTCAGGGTGGTGGGACTGAAGCTTTCTTT	CASSLQGGGTEAFF
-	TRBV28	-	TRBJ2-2	TGTGCCAGCAGTTTGCAGGGGCGCTTTTTCGGGGAGCTGTTTTTT	CASSLQGRFFGELFF
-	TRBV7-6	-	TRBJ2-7	TGTGCCAGCAGCTTGGGGAGTATGGGTTCCTACGAGCAGTACTTC	CASSLGSMGSYEQYF
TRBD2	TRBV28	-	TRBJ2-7	TGTGCCACCCTCTCATCGGGGCTAGCGGGAGCCGAGCAGTACTTC	CATLSSGLAGAEQYF
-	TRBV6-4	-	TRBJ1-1	TGTGCCAGCAGTCTCGAGCAGAACACTGAAGCTTTCTTT	CASSLEQNTEAFF
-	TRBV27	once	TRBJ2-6	-	CASSFFGQGAIGANVLTF
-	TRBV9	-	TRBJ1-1	TGTGCCAGCAGCGTAGTCGCGGGGGGGGTCACTGAAGCTTTCTTT	CASSVVAGGVTEAFF
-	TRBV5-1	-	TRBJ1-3	TGCGCCAGCAGGTTTGGGGCTTCCGGGACATCTGGAAACACCATATATTTT	CASRFGASGTSGNTIYF
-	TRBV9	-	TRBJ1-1	TGTGCCAGCAGCTTCGGACACTACACTGAAGCTTTCTTT	CASSFGHYTEAFF
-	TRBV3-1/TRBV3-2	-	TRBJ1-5	TGTGCCAGCAGCCAAGGGGCCGGGAGTCAGCCCCAGCATTTT	CASSQGAGSQPQHF
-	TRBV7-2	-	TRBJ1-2	TGTGCCAGCAGCTTTCGAAGACAGTTTGCTAACTATGGCTACACCTTC	CASSFRRQFANYGYTF
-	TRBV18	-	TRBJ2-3	TGTGCCAGCTCACGGTCGGCTTTAAGTCCGGGACAGCGGGGGGATACGCAGTATTTT	CASSRSALSPGQRGDTQYF
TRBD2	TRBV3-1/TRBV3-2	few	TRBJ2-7	TGTGCCAGCAGCCAAATCATGGCTAGCGGTAGGCACGAGCAGTACTTC	CASSQIMASGRHEQYF
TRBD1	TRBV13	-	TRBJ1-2	TGTGCCAGCAGCCGCGACAGGGGCGACTATGGCTACACCTTC	CASSRDRGDYGYTF
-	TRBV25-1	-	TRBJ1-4	TGTGCCAGCAGTTCCGTCTCCTTCGCAACTAATGAAAAACTGTTTTTT	CASSSVSFATNEKLFF
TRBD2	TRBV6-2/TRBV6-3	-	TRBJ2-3	TGTGCCAGCAGTTACGGCGGGAGGAAGGGCACAGATACGCAGTATTTT	CASSYGGRKGTDTQYF
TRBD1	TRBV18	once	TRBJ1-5	TGTGCCAGCTCACCAAGGGACAGGGGGCTCAATCAGCCCCAGCATTTT	CASSPRDRGLNQPQHF
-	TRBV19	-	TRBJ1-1	TGTGCCAGTAGTTTCAGGGGCATGAACACTGAAGCTTTCTTT	CASSFRGMNTEAFF
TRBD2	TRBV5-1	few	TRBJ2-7	TGCGCCAGCAGCGAGGGACTAGCCTACGAGCAGTACTTC	CASSEGLAYEQYF
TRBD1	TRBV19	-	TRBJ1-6	TGTGCCAGCAGTGGACCCACCCGGACAGGGGTGGTTTCACCCCTCCACTTT	CASSGPTRTGVVSPLHF
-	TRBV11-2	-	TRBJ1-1	TGTGCCAGCAGCTTAGGGGCCCTCGGACAGCTGAACACTGAAGCTTTCTTT	CASSLGALGQLNTEAFF
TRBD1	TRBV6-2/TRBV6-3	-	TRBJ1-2	TGTGCCAGCAGTTACCCGAGGGACAGGGACGTACGCTACACCTTC	CASSYPRDRDVRYTF
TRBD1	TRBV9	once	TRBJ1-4	TGTGCCAGCAGCGCGAGGACAGGTTATAATGAAAAACTGTTTTTT	CASSARTGYNEKLFF
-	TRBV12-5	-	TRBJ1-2	TGTGCTAGTGGTTTGGCCTTCGGGGATGGCTACACCTTC	CASGLAFGDGYTF
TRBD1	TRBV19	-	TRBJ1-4	TGTGCCAGTAGTACGACAGGGCGTGAAGGGCTTAAACTGTTTTTT	CASSTTGREGLKLFF
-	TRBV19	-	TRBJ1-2	TGTGCCAGTAGTATAGCCAGGGGTGGCTATGGCTACACCTTC	CASSIARGGYGYTF
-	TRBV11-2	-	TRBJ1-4	TGTGCCAGCAGCTTAGCAGGGATCGGGGAAAAACTGTTTTTT	CASSLAGIGEKLFF
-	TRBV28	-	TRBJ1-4	TGTGCCAGCAGTTTTCAGACAGGCCTGGGGGAAAAACTGTTTTTT	CASSFQTGLGEKLFF
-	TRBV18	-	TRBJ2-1	TGTGCCAGCTCACCATCCGGGGGTGGGGAGCAGTTCTTC	CASSPSGGGEQFF
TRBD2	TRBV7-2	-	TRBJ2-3	TGTGCCAGCAGCTTCTTAGCGGGTAGCACAGATACGCAGTATTTT	CASSFLAGSTDTQYF
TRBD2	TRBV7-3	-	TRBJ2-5	TGTGCCAGCAGCCCAGGACTAGCGGGAGGAGAGACCCAGTACTTC	CASSPGLAGGETQYF
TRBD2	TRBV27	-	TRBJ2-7	TGTGCCAGCAGTCCCCTTAGCGGGGGGGCCGTAGGTGAGCAGTACTTC	CASSPLSGGAVGEQYF
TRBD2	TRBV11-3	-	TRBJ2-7	TGTGCCAGCAGCTTAGGAGCGGGATACTACGAGCAGTACTTC	CASSLGAGYYEQYF
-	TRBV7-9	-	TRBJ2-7	TGTGCCAGCAGCCAAACAGGGCTAGCAAGCCACGAGCAGTACTTC	CASSQTGLASHEQYF
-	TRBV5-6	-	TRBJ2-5	TGTGCCAGCAGCTTAACTCCTTCTTGGGAGACCCAGTACTTC	CASSLTPSWETQYF
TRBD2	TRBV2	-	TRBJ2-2	TGTGCCAGCAGAACCGGGACTAGCGGGCGAGGTCCCGGGGAGCTGTTTTTT	CASRTGTSGRGPGELFF
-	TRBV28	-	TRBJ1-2	TGTGCCAGCGCAGGGGCCGATAACTATGGCTACACCTTC	CASAGADNYGYTF
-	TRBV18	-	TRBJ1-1	TGTGCCAGCTCACCGGGTCGTGGGCAGTACACTGAAGCTTTCTTT	CASSPGRGQYTEAFF
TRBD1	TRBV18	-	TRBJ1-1	TGTGCCAGCTCACAAGACCGACAGGGGGCTGAAGCTTTCTTT	CASSQDRQGAEAFF
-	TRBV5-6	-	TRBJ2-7	TGTGCCAGCAGCTTGGCCTTTTCCGGGGTCTACGAGCAGTACTTC	CASSLAFSGVYEQYF
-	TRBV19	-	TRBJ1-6	TGTGCCAGTAGTGTAGGGACAAATTCACCCCTCCACTTT	CASSVGTNSPLHF